This note documents a single TCR beta chain sequence. TCRdb keeps only in-frame clones here, not all; method: immunoSEQ multiplex PCR. The sample comprises tens of thousands of clones, about 83% of which are singletons, and 50% rests with the top ten. The CDR3 has 14 amino acids. Germline V gene sequence: CDR1 MDHEN, CDR2 SYDVKM. V lost 10 bases to trimming and J lost 0 bases, with 14 bases between them. This sample was taken from a study of OX40 agonist ivuxolimab in advanced cancers. This receptor was obtained from an adult with an advanced solid tumor such as melanoma, head and neck, liver or kidney cancer. Sequencing was performed on CD4+ or CD8+ T cells sorted from blood, taken in a trial of the OX40 agonist ivuxolimab. This sequence joins TRBV28 and TRBJ2-3; no clear D. Here the CDR3 DNA reads TGTGCCATCTCTTTCCCTTCTAGCACAGATACGCAGTATTTT. Translation gives CAISFPSSTDTQYF.